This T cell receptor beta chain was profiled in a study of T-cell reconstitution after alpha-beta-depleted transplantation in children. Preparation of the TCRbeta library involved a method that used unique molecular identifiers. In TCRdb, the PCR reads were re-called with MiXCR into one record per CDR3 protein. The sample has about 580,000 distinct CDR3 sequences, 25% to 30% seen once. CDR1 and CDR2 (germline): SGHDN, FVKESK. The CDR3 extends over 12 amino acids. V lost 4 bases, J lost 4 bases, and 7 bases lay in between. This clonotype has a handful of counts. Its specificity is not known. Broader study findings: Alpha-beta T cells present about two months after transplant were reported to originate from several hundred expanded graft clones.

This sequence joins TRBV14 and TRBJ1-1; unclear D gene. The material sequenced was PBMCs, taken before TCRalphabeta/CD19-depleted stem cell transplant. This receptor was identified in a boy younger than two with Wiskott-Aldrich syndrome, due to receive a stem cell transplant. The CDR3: CASSRSPTEAFF. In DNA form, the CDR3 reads TGTGCCAGCAGCCGCTCTCCCACTGAAGCTTTCTTT.